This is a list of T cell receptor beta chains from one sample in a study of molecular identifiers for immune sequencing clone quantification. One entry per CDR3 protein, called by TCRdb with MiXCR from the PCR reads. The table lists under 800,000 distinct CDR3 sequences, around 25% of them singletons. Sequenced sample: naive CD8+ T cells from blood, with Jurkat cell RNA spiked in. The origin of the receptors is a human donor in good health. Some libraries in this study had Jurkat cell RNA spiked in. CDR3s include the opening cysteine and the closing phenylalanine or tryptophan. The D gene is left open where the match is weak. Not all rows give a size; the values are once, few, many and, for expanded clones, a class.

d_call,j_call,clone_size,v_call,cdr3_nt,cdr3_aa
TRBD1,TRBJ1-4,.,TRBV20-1,TGCAGTGCTAGTCATGGACAGGGAAGAGGTGAAAAACTGTTTTTT,CSASHGQGRGEKLFF
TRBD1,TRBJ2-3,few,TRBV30,TGTGCCTGGAGTGGGACAGGGGCTACAGATACGCAGTATTTT,CAWSGTGATDTQYF
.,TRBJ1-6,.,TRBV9,TGTGCCAGCAGCGTAGACCCGCCGGGGGCGCGGGGATCACCCCTCCACTTT,CASSVDPPGARGSPLHF
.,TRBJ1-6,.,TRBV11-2,TGTGCCAGCAGCTTCTGGAATAATTCACCCCTCCACTTT,CASSFWNNSPLHF
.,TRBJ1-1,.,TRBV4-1,TGCGCCAGCAGCCAAGAGGGATCGGCTTTCTTT,CASSQEGSAFF
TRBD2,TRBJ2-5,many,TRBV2,TGTGCCAGCATCCTATTAGCGGGAGATCAAGAGACCCAGTACTTC,CASILLAGDQETQYF
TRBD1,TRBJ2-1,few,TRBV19,TGTGCCACCAGAAGGACAGGCTCCTACAATGAGCAGTTCTTC,CATRRTGSYNEQFF
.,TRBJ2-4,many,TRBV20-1,TGCAGTGCTAGCCAGTCCGGGACCCAGGTCATGGGAAACATTCAGTACTTC,CSASQSGTQVMGNIQYF
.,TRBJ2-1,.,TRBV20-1,TGCAGTGCCGACCAGCCGAATTCCTACAATGAGCAGTTCTTC,CSADQPNSYNEQFF
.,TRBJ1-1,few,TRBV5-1,TGCGCCAGCAGCTTGGCGACGGCAGGGGACACTGAAGCTTTCTTT,CASSLATAGDTEAFF
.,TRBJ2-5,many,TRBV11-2,TGTGCCAGCAGCTTCATGGTCGAGACCCAGTACTTC,CASSFMVETQYF
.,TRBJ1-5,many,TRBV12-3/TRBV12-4,TGTGCCAGCAGTTTCTCCATCCTTCAGCCCCAGCATTTT,CASSFSILQPQHF
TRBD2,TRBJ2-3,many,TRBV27,TGTGCCAGCAGTACCCTAGGGGTAGCGGGAGCATATACGCAGTATTTT,CASSTLGVAGAYTQYF
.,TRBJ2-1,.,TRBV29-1,TGCAGCATAAACAGTCCACTCAGACGCCGTGAGCAGTTCTTC,CSINSPLRRREQFF
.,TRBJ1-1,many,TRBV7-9,TGTGCCAGCAGCTTAGGGACACCGGAAGCTTTCTTT,CASSLGTPEAFF
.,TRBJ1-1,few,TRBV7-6,TGTGCCAGCAGCCCTACCGTGACAGGAAGGGGAGCTTTCTTT,CASSPTVTGRGAFF
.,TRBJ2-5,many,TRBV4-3,TGCGCCAGCAGCCAAGATTCCAATGCTTGGACGCGAGCGGAGTTC,CASSQDSNAWTRAEF
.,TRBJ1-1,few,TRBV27,TGTGCCAGCAACCAAGACAGTACTGGCACTGAAGCTTTCTTT,CASNQDSTGTEAFF
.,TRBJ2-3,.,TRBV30,TGTGCCTGGATTGGAGGGGGAGAGGTAGATACGCAGTATTTT,CAWIGGGEVDTQYF
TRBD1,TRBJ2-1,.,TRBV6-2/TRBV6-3,TGTGCCACGGACGAGGACAGGGATGTCTACAATGAGCAGTTCTTC,CATDEDRDVYNEQFF
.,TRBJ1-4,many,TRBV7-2,TGTGCCAGCAGCCAAGCACCGTCAACTAATGAAAAACTGTTTTTT,CASSQAPSTNEKLFF
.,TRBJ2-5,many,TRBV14,TGTGCCAGCAGCCAAGGTTTTCCGGCTAGCGACCAAGAGACCCAGTACTTC,CASSQGFPASDQETQYF
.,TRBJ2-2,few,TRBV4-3,TGCGCCAGCAGCCAAGATAATCGTCTAGACACCGGGGAGCTGTTTTTT,CASSQDNRLDTGELFF
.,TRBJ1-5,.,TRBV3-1,TGTGCCAGCAGCCAAGAAGACGGGGTTCCCCCCCCCGGGGACAATCAGCCCCAGCATTTT,CASSQEDGVPPPGDNQPQHF
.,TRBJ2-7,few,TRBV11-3,TGTGCCAGCAGCTCCCGCCCCGGGACACAGCTCTACGAGCAGTACTTC,CASSSRPGTQLYEQYF
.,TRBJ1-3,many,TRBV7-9,TGTGCCAGCAGCTTAAGTGCGGCGGGCTCTGGAAACACCATATATTTT,CASSLSAAGSGNTIYF
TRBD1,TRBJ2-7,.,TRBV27,TGTGCCAGCAGAAGTTTACAGGGGGCGCGGTCTAAGCAGTACTTC,CASRSLQGARSKQYF
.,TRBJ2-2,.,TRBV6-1,TGTGCCAGCAGTGAAGATGACAACGCGAACACCGGGGAGCTGTTTTTT,CASSEDDNANTGELFF
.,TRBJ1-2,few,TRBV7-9,TGTGCCAGCAGCAACCTAGAGACGGACAACACTAACTATGGCTACACCTTC,CASSNLETDNTNYGYTF
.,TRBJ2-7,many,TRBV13,TGTGCCAGCAGCTCCACGTCGGGCGAGCAGTACTTC,CASSSTSGEQYF
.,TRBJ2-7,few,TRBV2,TGTGCCAGTTGGTTAAGCGAGCAGTACTTC,CASWLSEQYF
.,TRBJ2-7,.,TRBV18,TGTGCCAGCTCACCGGAGCGGTACTCCTACGAGCAGTACTTC,CASSPERYSYEQYF
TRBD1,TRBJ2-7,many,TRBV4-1,TGCGCCAGCAGCCACAGCCGGGACAGGGTTTCGTACGAGCAGTACTTC,CASSHSRDRVSYEQYF
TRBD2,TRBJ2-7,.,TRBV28,TGTGCCAGCAGTTTTCTCTTTAGCGGGAGCGGGTACGAGCAGTACTTC,CASSFLFSGSGYEQYF
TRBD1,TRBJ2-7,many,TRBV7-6,TGTGCCAGCAGCTTCGCGACAGGGGATTACGAGCAGTACTTC,CASSFATGDYEQYF
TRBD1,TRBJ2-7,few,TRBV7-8,TGTGCCAGCAGCCCGACGTCGGGACAGAGCTACGAGCAGTACTTC,CASSPTSGQSYEQYF
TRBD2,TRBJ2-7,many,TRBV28,TGTGCCAGCAGCCGTCTAGCGGAAACCTACGAGCAGTACTTC,CASSRLAETYEQYF
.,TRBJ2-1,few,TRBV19,TGTGCCAGTAGTAAGGTCGACAGCTATGAGCAGTTCTTC,CASSKVDSYEQFF
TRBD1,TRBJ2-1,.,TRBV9,TGTGCCAGCAGCGTAGTTTTGACAGGGTCCCTTGATGAGCAGTTCTTC,CASSVVLTGSLDEQFF
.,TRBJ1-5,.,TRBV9,TGTGCCAGCAGCGTAGGGCAGGGAGCGGATCAGCCCCAGCATTTT,CASSVGQGADQPQHF
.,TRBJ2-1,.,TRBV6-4,TGTGCCAGCAGTGACCTCCGGGGCACTATGCACAATGAGCAGTTCTTC,CASSDLRGTMHNEQFF
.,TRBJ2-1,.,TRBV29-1,TGCAGCGTGGGAATGGGGGGTTACAATGAGCAGTTCTTC,CSVGMGGYNEQFF
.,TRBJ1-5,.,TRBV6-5,TGTGCCAGCAGTTACTCGGGTTTGGATCAGCCCCAGCATTTT,CASSYSGLDQPQHF
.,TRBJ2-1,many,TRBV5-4,TGTGCCAGCAGCGTCCTCTCCTCCTCCTACAATGAGCAGTTCTTC,CASSVLSSSYNEQFF
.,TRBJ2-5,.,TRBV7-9,TGTGCCGGCACCCTAGTGCCGGGGGAGACCCAGTACTTC,CAGTLVPGETQYF
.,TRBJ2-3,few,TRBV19,TGTGCCGCCCGGGGGGCTAGCGATACGCAGTATTTT,CAARGASDTQYF
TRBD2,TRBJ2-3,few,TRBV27,TGTGCCAGCACTCCCCTTTGGGGGGGTGCGGTAGATACGCAGTATTTT,CASTPLWGGAVDTQYF
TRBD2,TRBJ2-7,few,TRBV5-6,TGTGCCAGCAGCTTGGACGGGACCGCGATTCGGGCGGGAGTGCCCTACGAGCAGTACTTC,CASSLDGTAIRAGVPYEQYF
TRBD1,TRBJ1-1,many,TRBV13,TGTGCCAGCAGCGAACAGGGGGCTGAAGCTTTCTTT,CASSEQGAEAFF
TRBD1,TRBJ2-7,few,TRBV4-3,TGCGCCAGCAGCCAAGACCGGGACAGGTTAGTCGAGCAGTACTTC,CASSQDRDRLVEQYF
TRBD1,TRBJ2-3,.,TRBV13,TGTGCCAGCAGCTTGGGACAGATCACAGATACGCAGTATTTT,CASSLGQITDTQYF
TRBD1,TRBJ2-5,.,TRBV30,TGTGCCTGGAGTGTATTTTCAGGGGGCGGGATAGAGACCCAGTACTTC,CAWSVFSGGGIETQYF
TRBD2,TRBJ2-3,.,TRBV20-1,TGCAGTGCTAGACCACCGTCCATGGGGGGACTAGCGGGATATTGGGGTACGCAGTATTTT,CSARPPSMGGLAGYWGTQYF